This TCR beta chain was sequenced for a study of early T cells in non-severe SARS-CoV-2 infection. Study-level background: Chains were not paired, and sequencing was done on bulk RNA from unsorted whole blood.

Individually, cDNA molecules had unique molecular identifiers attached to them. TCRdb re-analysed the 5' RACE reads in MiXCR, keeping a single row per CDR3 protein. The sample shows about 56,000 distinct CDR3 sequences, over 9.5% of them seen only once. Study-wide findings and caveats: CD4 and private specificities were missed by VDJdb matching, which favored anti-spike CD8 responses.

This clonotype appeared many times. Its target is unknown. Germline V gene lookup returns CDR1 DFQATT and CDR2 SNEGSKA (reference sequence). Trimming at V came to 0 bases and at J to 12 bases, leaving 14 bases not matched to a gene. The CDR3 extends over 15 amino acids. Sequenced input: whole blood. V gene TRBV20-1 combines with J gene TRBJ2-1; 7 bases agree with TRBD2. The receptor was derived from an adult who was a healthcare worker with PCR-confirmed SARS-CoV-2 infection or an uninfected control (not recorded which). In DNA form, the CDR3 reads TGCAGTGCTAGAGACTCGGGAGGATCTTACATGGGGCAGTTCTTC. It translates to CSARDSGGSYMGQFF.